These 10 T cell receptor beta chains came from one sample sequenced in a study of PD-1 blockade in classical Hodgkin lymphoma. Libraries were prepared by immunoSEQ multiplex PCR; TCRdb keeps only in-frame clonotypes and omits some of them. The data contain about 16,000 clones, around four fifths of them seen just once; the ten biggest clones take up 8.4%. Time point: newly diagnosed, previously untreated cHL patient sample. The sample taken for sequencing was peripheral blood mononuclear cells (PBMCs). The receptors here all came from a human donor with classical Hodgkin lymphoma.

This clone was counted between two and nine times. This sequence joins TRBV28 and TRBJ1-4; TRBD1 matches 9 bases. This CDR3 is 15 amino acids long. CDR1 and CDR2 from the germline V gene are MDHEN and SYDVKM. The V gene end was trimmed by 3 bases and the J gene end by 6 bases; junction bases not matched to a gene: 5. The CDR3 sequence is CASSLTGGRYEKLFF. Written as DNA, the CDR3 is TGTGCCAGCAGTTTGACAGGGGGGCGGTATGAAAAACTGTTTTTT.

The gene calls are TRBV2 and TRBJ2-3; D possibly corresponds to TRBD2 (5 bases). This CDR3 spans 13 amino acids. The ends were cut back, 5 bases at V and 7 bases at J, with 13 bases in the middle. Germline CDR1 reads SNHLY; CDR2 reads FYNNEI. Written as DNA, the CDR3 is TGTGCCAGCAGTACGGGATCTGACCATACGCAGTATTTT. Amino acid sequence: CASSTGSDHTQYF.

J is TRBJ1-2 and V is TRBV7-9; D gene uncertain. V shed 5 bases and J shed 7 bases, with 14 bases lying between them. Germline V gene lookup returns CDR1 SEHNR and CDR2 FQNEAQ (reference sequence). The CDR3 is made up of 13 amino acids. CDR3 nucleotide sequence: TGTGCCAGCAGCCCTAAGGGCTCCGGTGGCTACACCTTC. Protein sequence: CASSPKGSGGYTF.

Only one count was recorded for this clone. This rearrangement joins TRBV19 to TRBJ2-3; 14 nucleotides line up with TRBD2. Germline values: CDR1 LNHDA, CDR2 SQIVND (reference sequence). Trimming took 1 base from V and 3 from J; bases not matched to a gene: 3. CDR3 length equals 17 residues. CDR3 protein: CASSIGLAGGKTDTQYF. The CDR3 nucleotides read TGTGCCAGTAGTATAGGACTAGCGGGAGGGAAGACAGATACGCAGTATTTT.

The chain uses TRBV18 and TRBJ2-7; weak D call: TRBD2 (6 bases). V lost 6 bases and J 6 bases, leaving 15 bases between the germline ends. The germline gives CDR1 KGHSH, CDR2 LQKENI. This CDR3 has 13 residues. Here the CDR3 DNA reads TGTGCCAGCTCGCTGGGCGGGGTGCGCGAGCAGTACTTC. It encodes CASSLGGVREQYF.

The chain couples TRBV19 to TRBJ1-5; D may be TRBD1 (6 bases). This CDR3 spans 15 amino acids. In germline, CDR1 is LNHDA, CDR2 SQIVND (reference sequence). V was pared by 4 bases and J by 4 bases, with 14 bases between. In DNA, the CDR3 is TGTGCCAGTAGTACGAACCAGGACAGTAATCAGCCCCAGCATTTT. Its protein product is CASSTNQDSNQPQHF. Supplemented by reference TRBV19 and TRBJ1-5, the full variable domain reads DGGITQSPKYLFRKEGQNVTLSCEQNLNHDAMYWYRQDPGQGLRLIYYSQIVNDFQKGDIAEGYSVSREKKESFPLTVTSAQKNPTAFYLCASSTNQDSNQPQHFGDGTRLSIL.

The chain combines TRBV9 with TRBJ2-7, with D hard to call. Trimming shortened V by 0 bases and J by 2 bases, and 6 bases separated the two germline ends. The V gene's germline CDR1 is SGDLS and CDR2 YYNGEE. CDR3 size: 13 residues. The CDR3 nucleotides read TGTGCCAGCAGCGTAGGTAAAGCCTACGAGCAGTACTTC. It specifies CASSVGKAYEQYF.

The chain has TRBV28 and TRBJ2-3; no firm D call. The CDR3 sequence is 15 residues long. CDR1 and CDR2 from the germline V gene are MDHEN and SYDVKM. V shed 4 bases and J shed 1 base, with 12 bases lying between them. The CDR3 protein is CASSSQTTGTDTQYF. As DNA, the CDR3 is TGTGCCAGCAGTTCCCAGACAACAGGCACAGATACGCAGTATTTT.

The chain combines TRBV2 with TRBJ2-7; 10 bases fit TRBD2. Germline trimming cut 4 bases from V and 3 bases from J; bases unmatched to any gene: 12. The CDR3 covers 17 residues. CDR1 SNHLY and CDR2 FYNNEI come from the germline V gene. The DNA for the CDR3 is TGTGCCAGCAGTGGGATATTTATGGGACTAGCGCACTACGAGCAGTACTTC. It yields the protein CASSGIFMGLAHYEQYF. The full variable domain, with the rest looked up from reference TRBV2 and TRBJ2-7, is EPEVTQTPSHQVTQMGQEVILRCVPISNHLYFYWYRQILGQKVEFLVSFYNNEISEKSEIFDDQFSVERPDGSNFTLKIRSTKLEDSAMYFCASSGIFMGLAHYEQYFGPGTRLTVT.

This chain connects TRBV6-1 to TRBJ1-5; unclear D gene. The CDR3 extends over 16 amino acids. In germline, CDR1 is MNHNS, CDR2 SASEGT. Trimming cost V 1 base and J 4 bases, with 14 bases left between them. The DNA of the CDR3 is TGTGCCAGCAGTGAAGTTGACCGAGGAACTAATCAGCCCCAGCATTTT. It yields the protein CASSEVDRGTNQPQHF.